This T cell receptor beta chain originates from a study of blood T cells in healthy people across ages. V was pared by 1 base and J by 6 bases, with 5 bases of the junction left unmatched. Germline-derived CDR1 and CDR2 are DFQATT and SNEGSKA (reference sequence). This CDR3 spans 14 amino acids. Primers used in a second PCR of roughly 7 to 12 cycles were a sample-barcoded 5' primer and a J-beta primer mix. TCRdb reprocessed the 5' RACE reads with MiXCR, giving one entry per CDR3 protein. The table records some 800,000 distinct CDR3 sequences, approximately 25% of them present only once. The same sample was also studied in work on T cells of mothers and their children. In that study: The donors comprised over 5 children and their three healthy Caucasian mothers.

This rearrangement joins TRBV20-1 to TRBJ2-1; 8 bases are shared with TRBD1. The sample was blood. This TCR was sampled from a boy younger than 18 in good health. CDR3 coding DNA: TGCAGTGCTAGAGGGGGACAGGCACTCAATGAGCAGTTCTTC. Translated, it gives CSARGGQALNEQFF.